This record concerns one T cell receptor (beta chain) sequence. The antigen remains unidentified. Naive CD8 cells lacked CD45RO and underwent positive selection for CCR7, leaving out terminally differentiated effector memory CD45RA+ cells. Donors were Caucasian adults residing in Nashville, Tennessee, USA. This sample is drawn from a study of shared clonotypes between healthy human individuals. Study summary: Per donor, three plates held CD4 naive cells, three held CD4 memory, two held CD8 naive and one held CD8 memory. Study-level findings and limits: Against clonotypes common to all four donors, non-shared ones had lower generation probabilities. Exclusively blood specimens were collected; tissue repertoires likely differ.

This CDR3 contains 16 residues. With V trimmed by 0 bases and J by 4 bases, 4 bases remained unmatched. Germline CDR1 reads MDHEN; CDR2 reads SYDVKM. Profiling relied on immunoSEQ multiplex PCR, and the TCRdb table lists in-frame clones only, not all of them. This table holds 1.5 million to 2.5 million clones, less than 95% found once. What was sequenced was naive CD8+ T cells sorted from blood. The receptor was derived from a man younger than 30 in good health. J is TRBJ2-2 and V is TRBV28; 8 bases match TRBD1. As DNA, the CDR3 is TGTGCCAGCAGTTTATGGGACAGGGCTTTCACCGGGGAGCTGTTTTTT. It codes for CASSLWDRAFTGELFF.